Included here is one T cell receptor beta chain sequence, with context. Ages ranged from about 18 to 89 years, with residence in 20 to 30 US areas. In the source study's methods: Cell counts per sample came from amplifying reference gene primers. Some clones are missing from TCRdb's copy, which holds only in-frame ones; the method was immunoSEQ multiplex PCR. That table supplies the V and J calls and clone size; D and trimming were determined from the DNA. Of some 300,000 clones detected, 90% appear once; the ten largest clones hold over 3.5%. The sample comes from a study of blood T cell repertoires in COVID-19. Study overall: Sites in the United States, Italy and Spain provided acute and convalescent COVID-19 samples. PBMCs, B-cell-depleted T cells, or T cells provided the cDNA or gDNA that made up the material.

V was clipped by 5 bases and J by 4 bases, with 13 bases between them. Germline CDR1 is SGHDT and CDR2 is YYEEEE. This CDR3 has 14 residues. Sequencing used PBMCs or T cells enriched from blood (not recorded which). The receptor's source is a young woman with acute COVID-19. The V gene is TRBV5-6, the J gene TRBJ2-1, with TRBD1 as a possible D gene (6 bases). The DNA of the CDR3 is TGTGCCAGCAGGAGACAGGCTGAGTACAATGAGCAGTTCTTC. This sequence encodes CASRRQAEYNEQFF.